Presented here are 10 T cell receptor beta chains from one specimen sequenced in a study of CD8+CD57+ T cells in acquired aplastic anemia. TCR beta VDJ and CDR3 profiling used genomic DNA as template. TCRdb fed the reads into MiXCR, producing one record per CDR3 protein. Here the sample spans 250,000 to 300,000 distinct CDR3 sequences, 56% being singletons. Sequencing was done on patients that had shown CD8+CD57+ cell expansion by flow cytometry. Sequences were obtained from sorted CD4+, CD8+, or CD8+CD57+ T cells (not recorded which) from PBMCs. The receptor source for this set is a human donor with aplastic anemia.

The chain couples TRBV7-3 to TRBJ2-1, with 12 bases fitting TRBD2. The CDR3 covers 15 residues. The V and J ends lost 3 bases and 8 bases, in that order; junction bases with no gene match: 5. Germline V gene sequence: CDR1 SGHTA, CDR2 FQGTGA. This chain's CDR3 is CASSFRTSGMDEQFF. The CDR3 DNA reads TGTGCCAGCAGCTTCCGGACTAGCGGGATGGATGAGCAGTTCTTC.

Note on this clonotype: The germline gene is not matched at one end of the junction; a read error may be the cause. This chain links TRBV5-1 with TRBJ1-6; D unclear. CDR3 length: 14 residues. Germline CDR1 SGHRS, CDR2 YFSETQ. The CDR3: CASSLDSQSVPLHF. CDR3 DNA sequence: TGCGCCAGTAGCTTGGACTCCCAATCAGTACCCCTCCACTTT.

This clonotype was seen ten or more times. The chain recombines TRBV2 with TRBJ1-1; 8 bases map to TRBD1. Germline assignment: CDR1 SNHLY and CDR2 FYNNEI. Losses at the gene ends were 4 bases for V and 0 bases for J; bases not matched to a gene: 7. The CDR3 has 16 residues. The CDR3 sequence is CASSVGRQGMNTEAFF. The CDR3 DNA reads TGTGCCAGCAGTGTAGGTCGACAGGGGATGAACACTGAAGCTTTCTTT.

This clonotype was counted many times. The chain couples TRBV29-1 to TRBJ1-1, with D possibly TRBD1 on 5 matching bases. V was shortened by 5 bases and J by 5 bases, with 21 bases between the two germline ends. In germline, CDR1 is SQVTM, CDR2 ANQGSEA. The CDR3 has 15 amino acids. The CDR3 DNA reads as TGCAGCGTTCTCACTCGGGACGCCCACGGGACTGAAGCTTTCTTT. Translation gives CSVLTRDAHGTEAFF.

This chain joins TRBV20-1 and TRBJ2-1, with D hard to call. The ends were cut back, 8 bases at V and 9 bases at J, with 17 bases in the middle. CDR3 size: 12 residues. CDR1 is DFQATT and CDR2 is SNEGSKA in the germline V gene (reference sequence). The CDR3 nucleotides are TGCAGTCCAAAAGGTGACTGGGGTGAGCAGTTCTTC. Encoded protein: CSPKGDWGEQFF.

The rearrangement joins TRBV7-3 to TRBJ1-1; D is perhaps TRBD1 (5 bases). V was clipped by 2 bases and J by 1 base, with 14 bases between them. The CDR3 is made up of 16 amino acids. Per the germline V gene, CDR1 is SGHTA and CDR2 is FQGTGA. The CDR3 protein is CASSLSPKGSNTEAFF. CDR3 in DNA: TGTGCCAGCAGCTTATCCCCTAAGGGGTCGAACACTGAAGCTTTCTTT.

In this sample, this clonotype turned up many times. In DNA, the CDR3 is TGCAGTGTCGGCTTTCGCAATGAGCAGTTCTTC. It codes for CSVGFRNEQFF. This sequence joins TRBV20-1 and TRBJ2-1; D not certain. Trimming cost V 7 bases and J 6 bases, with 10 bases left between them. Germline V gene lookup returns CDR1 DFQATT and CDR2 SNEGSKA (reference sequence). The CDR3 has 11 residues.

The chain uses TRBV27 and TRBJ1-6; possibly TRBD1 for D (6 bases). This CDR3 has 15 residues. CDR1 and CDR2 (germline): MNHEY, SMNVEV (reference sequence). V gave up 0 bases and J gave up 9 bases, with 12 bases separating them. As DNA, the CDR3 is TGTGCCAGCAGTTTATCTCGGGGGGCAGGTTCACCCCTCCACTTT. The encoded protein is CASSLSRGAGSPLHF.

Comments on this clonotype: Possible read error: a much larger clone is one base away. As the CDR3 is not closed by the conserved phenylalanine or tryptophan, this likely results from a read error. J is TRBJ2-5 and V is TRBV7-2, with 8 bases matching TRBD1. Germline CDR1 SGHTA, CDR2 FQGNSA. V shed 6 bases and J 5 bases; nucleotides not matched to a gene: 5. The CDR3 is made up of 13 amino acids. CDR3 nucleotide sequence: TGTGCCAGCAGGGGACAGGCCGGGGAGACCCAGTACCTC. This codes for CASRGQAGETQYL.

This clonotype occurred once. The rearrangement joins TRBV7-8 to TRBJ1-2; D ambiguous. The germline gives CDR1 SGHVS, CDR2 FQNEAQ. CDR3 length equals 15 residues. V lost 5 bases and J 3 bases, leaving 16 bases between the germline ends. The CDR3 DNA sequence: TGTGCCAGCAGCCCGAGAGGCTGGGGTGACTATGGCTACACCTTC. It encodes CASSPRGWGDYGYTF.